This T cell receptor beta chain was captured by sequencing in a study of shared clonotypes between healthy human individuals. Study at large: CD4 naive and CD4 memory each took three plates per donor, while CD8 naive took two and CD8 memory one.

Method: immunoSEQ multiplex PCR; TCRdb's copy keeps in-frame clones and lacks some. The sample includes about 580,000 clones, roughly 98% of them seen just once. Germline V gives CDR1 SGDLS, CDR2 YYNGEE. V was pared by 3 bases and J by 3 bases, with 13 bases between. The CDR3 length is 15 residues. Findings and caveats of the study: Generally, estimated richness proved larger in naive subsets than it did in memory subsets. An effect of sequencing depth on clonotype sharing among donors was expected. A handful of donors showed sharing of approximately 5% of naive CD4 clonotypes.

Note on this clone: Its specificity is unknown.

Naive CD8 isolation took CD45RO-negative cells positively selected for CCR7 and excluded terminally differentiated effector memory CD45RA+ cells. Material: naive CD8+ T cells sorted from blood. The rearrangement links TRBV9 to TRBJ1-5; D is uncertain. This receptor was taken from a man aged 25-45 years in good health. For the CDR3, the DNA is TGTGCCAGCAGCGGGGGAGGGAGGATCAATCAGCCCCAGCATTTT. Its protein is CASSGGGRINQPQHF.